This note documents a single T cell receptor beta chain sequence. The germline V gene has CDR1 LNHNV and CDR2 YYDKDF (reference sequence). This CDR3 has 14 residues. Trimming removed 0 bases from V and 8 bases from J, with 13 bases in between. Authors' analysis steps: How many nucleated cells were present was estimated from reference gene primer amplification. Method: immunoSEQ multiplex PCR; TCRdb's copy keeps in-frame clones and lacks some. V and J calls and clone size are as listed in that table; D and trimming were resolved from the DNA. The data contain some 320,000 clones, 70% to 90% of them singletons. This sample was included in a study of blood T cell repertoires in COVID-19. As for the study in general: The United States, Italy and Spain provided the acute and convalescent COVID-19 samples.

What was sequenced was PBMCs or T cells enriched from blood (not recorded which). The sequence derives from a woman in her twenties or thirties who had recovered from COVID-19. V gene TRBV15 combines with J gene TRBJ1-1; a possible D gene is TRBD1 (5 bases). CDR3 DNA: TGTGCCACCAGCAGAGATGGCAGGGTGAGAGAAGCTTTCTTT. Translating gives CATSRDGRVREAFF. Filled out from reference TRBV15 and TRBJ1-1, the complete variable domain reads DAMVIQNPRYQVTQFGKPVTLSCSQTLNHNVMYWYQQKSSQAPKLLFHYYDKDFNNEADTPDNFQSRRPNTSFCFLDIRSPGLGDTAMYLCATSRDGRVREAFFGQGTRLTVV.